The 7 T cell receptor beta chains below come from one sample, sequenced in a study of shared clonotypes between healthy human individuals. The data were produced by immunoSEQ multiplex PCR, yet TCRdb's version contains in-frame clones alone and is incomplete. Of around 990,000 clones in the sample, around three quarters were seen once. Sequencing was carried out using memory CD4+ T cells from PBMCs. Subset denoted: CD45RA-negative fraction. Source of these receptors: a man between 18 and 35 years old in good health. Some clones in this sample may be carry-over from other donors' samples.

The chain is built from TRBV29-1 and TRBJ1-5; 9 bases align to TRBD1. The CDR3 totals 11 residues. Germline CDR1 and CDR2: SQVTM and ANQGSEA. The ends lost 7 bases at V and 11 bases at J; junction bases unmatched: 6. Here the CDR3 reads CSGGQGLAQHF. The CDR3 DNA is TGCAGCGGGGGACAGGGCTTGGCCCAGCATTTT.

The V and J genes are TRBV2 and TRBJ2-5; 7 bases map to TRBD2. There are 15 residues in the CDR3. Germline V lookup: CDR1 SNHLY, CDR2 FYNNEI. With V trimmed by 6 bases and J by 1 base, 8 bases remained unmatched. The CDR3 loop reads CASRGSWEGQETQYF. The CDR3, as DNA: TGTGCCAGCAGGGGTTCATGGGAGGGCCAAGAGACCCAGTACTTC.

The V call is TRBV5-1, the J call TRBJ2-3; no clear D gene. Germline lookup yields CDR1 SGHRS and CDR2 YFSETQ. The V end was cut by 0 bases, the J end by 4 bases, with 9 bases between. The CDR3 spans 14 residues. CDR3 protein: CASSLDAVPDTQYF. In nucleotides, the CDR3 is TGCGCCAGCAGCTTGGATGCAGTCCCAGATACGCAGTATTTT.

This clone was detected only a few times. The chain employs TRBV9 and TRBJ2-3, with 16 bases matching TRBD2. Per germline, CDR1 SGDLS and CDR2 YYNGEE. V lost 4 bases, J lost 0 bases, and 5 bases stayed unmatched. The CDR3 contains 18 residues. CDR3 sequence: CASSPGGLAGGSTDTQYF. CDR3 nucleotides: TGTGCCAGCAGCCCAGGGGGACTAGCGGGAGGGAGCACAGATACGCAGTATTTT.

The J gene is TRBJ1-3, the V gene TRBV28; possibly TRBD1 for D (5 bases). V dropped 3 bases and J dropped 3 bases, with 9 bases sitting between them. This CDR3 is built from 14 residues. The germline V gene encodes CDR1 MDHEN and CDR2 SYDVKM. The CDR3 sequence is CASSFGGYGNTIYF. CDR3 DNA sequence: TGTGCCAGCAGTTTCGGGGGGTATGGAAACACCATATATTTT. Variable domain in full (rest from reference TRBV28 and TRBJ1-3): DVKVTQSSRYLVKRTGEKVFLECVQDMDHENMFWYRQDPGLGLRLIYFSYDVKMKEKGDIPEGYSVSREKKERFSLILESASTNQTSMYLCASSFGGYGNTIYFGEGSWLTVV.

This chain connects TRBV5-4 to TRBJ2-7, with 8 nucleotides matching TRBD1. CDR3 size: 14 residues. V lost 3 bases to trimming and J lost 3 bases; unmatched junction nucleotides: 5. CDR1 and CDR2 from the germline V gene are SGHNT and YYREEE (reference sequence). The CDR3 spells CASSSGQGYYEQYF. The CDR3 DNA is TGTGCCAGCAGCTCTGGACAGGGATACTACGAGCAGTACTTC.

About this clone: The same CDR3 also results from other DNA sequences found in this sample. This chain links TRBV5-1 with TRBJ2-5, with a possible D match to TRBD2 (6 bases). Trimming removed 0 bases from V and 2 bases from J, with 11 bases in between. Germline lookup yields CDR1 SGHRS and CDR2 YFSETQ. The CDR3 covers 15 residues. The CDR3 coding sequence is TGCGCCAGCAGCTTGGGAGTTGGGGGGCAAGAGACCCAGTACTTC. Translation: CASSLGVGGQETQYF.